This note documents a single T cell receptor (beta chain) sequence. The antigen is unknown. TCRdb ran MiXCR on the RT-PCR reads and lists one entry per CDR3 protein. Of about 520,000 distinct CDR3 sequences in the sample, approximately 6.9% were seen once. Germline CDR1 reads SQVTM; CDR2 reads ANQGSEA. CDR3 length equals 12 residues. V gave up 4 bases and J gave up 2 bases, with 9 bases separating them. The entry originates in a study of response to subunit inactivated influenza vaccine. Study-level findings and limits: The authors suggested that every seasonal influenza vaccination recruits few new T cells.

The rearrangement joins TRBV29-1 to TRBJ2-7; maybe TRBD1 (6 bases). This receptor was obtained from a man in his fifties or sixties who received an inactivated influenza vaccine. Sample: PBMCs from blood, taken approximately 25 months after vaccination. The CDR3 coding sequence is TGCAGCGTTGGATACAGGGCCTACGAGCAGTACTTC. It yields the protein CSVGYRAYEQYF.